These T cell receptor beta chains were read from a single sample in a study of shared clonotypes between healthy human individuals. Profiled with immunoSEQ multiplex PCR; TCRdb holds only in-frame clones, not every one. The repertoire consists of some 2,100,000 clones, with roughly 95% occurring once and the leading ten covering roughly 0.13%. Sequenced input: naive CD4+ T cells sorted from blood. These receptors all stem from a young man in good health. Each CDR3 is given with its conserved first and last residue. Size values are once, few and many counts, or a class for expanded clones, and some rows have none.

V gene	J gene	clone size	CDR3 protein
TRBV11-2	TRBJ2-3	.	CASSLGRKYTDTQYF
TRBV5-5	TRBJ2-2	.	CASSLDWSAGGIGELFF
TRBV10-3	TRBJ2-5	.	CAISADRGQETQYF
TRBV7-3	TRBJ2-5	.	CASSFGSLQETQYF
TRBV15	TRBJ2-1	.	CATEQYSSYNEQFF
TRBV4-3	TRBJ2-3	.	CASSQQDKSIDTQYF
TRBV7-2	TRBJ2-7	.	CASTKATGGAYEQYF
TRBV6-6	TRBJ2-7	.	CASSSAGSSYEQYF
TRBV11-3	TRBJ2-1	.	CASSPGGLAGGGNEQFF
TRBV6-5	TRBJ2-7	.	CASSFTGQVEQYF
TRBV6-1	TRBJ2-7	.	CASSEGGVNSYEQYF
TRBV28	TRBJ2-5	.	CASRPAGGLQETQYF
TRBV28	TRBJ1-2	.	CASSAYRVNYGYTF
TRBV9	TRBJ2-1	.	CASSYTSGGPSSYNEQFF
TRBV30	TRBJ1-1	.	CAWTRARTVNTEAFF
TRBV19	TRBJ2-2	once	CASSIPSANTGELFF